The rows below give T cell receptor beta chains drawn from one sample of a study of a mutant IDH1 vaccine in newly diagnosed glioma. Their antigen targets remain unknown. Method: immunoSEQ multiplex PCR; TCRdb's copy keeps in-frame clones and lacks some. The sample includes roughly 130,000 clones, 80% of them seen just once. Specimen: PBMCs, collected from a glioma patient whose treatment included an IDH1 peptide vaccine. Receptors originate from a middle-aged man with glioma. The CDR3 runs from the conserved cysteine through the conserved F or W. The order of the fields is CDR3 length, V gene, J gene, CDR3 protein.

CDR3 length: 17
V gene: TRBV19
J gene: TRBJ1-4
CDR3 protein: CASSMKVPTGYNEKLFF

CDR3 length: 15
V gene: TRBV7-2
J gene: TRBJ2-2
CDR3 protein: CASSRTVPLTGELFF

CDR3 length: 14
V gene: TRBV6-1
J gene: TRBJ2-1
CDR3 protein: CASILAGGRNEQFF

CDR3 length: 13
V gene: TRBV7-2
J gene: TRBJ1-1
CDR3 protein: CASSLGVGASAFF

CDR3 length: 11
V gene: TRBV10-3
J gene: TRBJ2-5
CDR3 protein: CATRLEETQYF

CDR3 length: 18
V gene: TRBV27
J gene: TRBJ1-6
CDR3 protein: CASSPPPSGSSYNSPLHF

CDR3 length: 12
V gene: TRBV5-6
J gene: TRBJ1-1
CDR3 protein: CASSLVRGPTFF

CDR3 length: 13
V gene: TRBV7-2
J gene: TRBJ2-1
CDR3 protein: CASSFRRANEQFF

CDR3 length: 14
V gene: TRBV19
J gene: TRBJ1-2
CDR3 protein: CASSLDVRTYGYTF

CDR3 length: 16
V gene: TRBV15
J gene: TRBJ2-5
CDR3 protein: CATSRDPGGWQETQYF

CDR3 length: 14
V gene: TRBV7-3
J gene: TRBJ2-1
CDR3 protein: CASSARAMDNEQFF

CDR3 length: 15
V gene: TRBV4-1
J gene: TRBJ2-2
CDR3 protein: CASSPGRLITGELFF

CDR3 length: 18
V gene: TRBV30
J gene: TRBJ1-4
CDR3 protein: CAWSLLRTGREADEKLFF

CDR3 length: 16
V gene: TRBV19
J gene: TRBJ2-7
CDR3 protein: CASSILGGLSSYEQYF

CDR3 length: 15
V gene: TRBV2
J gene: TRBJ2-7
CDR3 protein: CASSEVPVGSYEQYF

CDR3 length: 15
V gene: TRBV5-6
J gene: TRBJ1-5
CDR3 protein: CASSLYWESNQPQHF

CDR3 length: 18
V gene: TRBV7-9
J gene: TRBJ1-4
CDR3 protein: CASSLGWRKIGSNEKLFF

CDR3 length: 14
V gene: TRBV9
J gene: TRBJ2-3
CDR3 protein: CASSPRLGSDTQYF

CDR3 length: 15
V gene: TRBV7-8
J gene: TRBJ1-6
CDR3 protein: CASSLAPVYNSPLHF

CDR3 length: 17
V gene: TRBV7-6
J gene: TRBJ2-2
CDR3 protein: CASSLGVSGSNTGELFF

CDR3 length: 18
V gene: TRBV19
J gene: TRBJ1-5
CDR3 protein: CASSIDVWRDGGNQPQHF

CDR3 length: 14
V gene: TRBV6-5
J gene: TRBJ2-1
CDR3 protein: CASSRQGAYNEQFF

CDR3 length: 16
V gene: TRBV5-1
J gene: TRBJ2-3
CDR3 protein: CASSLSKAGGTDTQYF

CDR3 length: 14
V gene: TRBV18
J gene: TRBJ1-1
CDR3 protein: CASSQQGGNTEAFF

CDR3 length: 15
V gene: TRBV4-2
J gene: TRBJ2-1
CDR3 protein: CASSLGQGGHNEQFF